Listed here are 2 T cell receptor beta chains from one sample, sequenced in a study of cytomegalovirus exposure and HLA in healthy donors. 13 Jbeta primers and 60 Vbeta primers were used for the PCR. Measured with immunoSEQ multiplex PCR; TCRdb has only the in-frame clones, and not every one. The table records over 85,000 clones, approximately 77% of them present only once. The sample taken for sequencing was PBMCs. The receptors here all came from a male donor in good health and CMV-seropositive.

The gene calls are TRBV21-1 and TRBJ2-7; the table calls TRBD1, which could not be checked here. TRBV21-1 is assigned pseudogene status. The CDR3 spans 16 residues. The CDR3 spells CASPTLRTGVSYEQYF. In DNA form, the CDR3 reads TGTGCCAGTCCTACCCTCCGGACAGGCGTATCCTACGAGCAGTACTTC.

This chain links TRBV5-1 with TRBJ1-3, with D tentatively TRBD1 (5 bases). CDR1 is SGHRS, CDR2 YFSETQ, per germline. Trimming removed 0 bases from V and 4 bases from J, with 8 bases in between. This CDR3 region has 14 residues. CDR3 bases: TGCGCCAGCAGCTTGGGGGGGGTCGGAAACACCATATATTTT. Translation gives CASSLGGVGNTIYF. The entire variable domain, with the rest obtained from reference TRBV5-1 and TRBJ1-3, is as follows: KAGVTQTPRYLIKTRGQQVTLSCSPISGHRSVSWYQQTPGQGLQFLFEYFSETQRNKGNFPGRFSGRQFSNSRSEMNVSTLELGDSALYLCASSLGGVGNTIYFGEGSWLTVV.